This TCR beta chain came from a study of T cells in narcolepsy. Across the whole study: Healthy controls were enrolled alongside patients with narcolepsy type 1 or type 2. Notes on the study in general: Autoreactive clonotypes reportedly recurred in blood of same and different patients, not controls. No autoreactive T cell clone sequences appeared in some memory CD4+ repertoires. Autoreactive HCRT-specific and TRIB2-specific clonotypes were marked in same-patient CSF-versus-blood CD4+ comparisons.

Libraries were prepared by immunoSEQ multiplex PCR; TCRdb keeps only in-frame clonotypes and omits some of them. This repertoire shows approximately 25,000 clones, roughly 80% found once; its top ten account for roughly 0.76%. On this clone: Its antigen is still unknown.

Sample: CD45RA- memory CD4+ T cells from PBMCs. This TCR was sampled from a human donor with narcolepsy.

The DNA for the CDR3 is TGTGCCAGCAGTGAAGTTCGACTCCCGGGGGGAGATACGCAGTATTTT. This translates into CASSEVRLPGGDTQYF. V and J are TRBV25-1 and TRBJ2-3, with 7 bases fitting TRBD2. V was pared by 2 bases and J by 5 bases, with 10 bases of the junction left unmatched. This CDR3 spans 16 amino acids. Germline CDR1 is MGHDK and CDR2 is SYGVNS.